This entry lists 17 T cell receptor beta chains sequenced from one sample in a study of shared clonotypes between healthy human individuals. Profiling relied on immunoSEQ multiplex PCR, and the TCRdb table lists in-frame clones only, not all of them. The sample contains 330,000 or so clones, around 67% of which appear only once. Sequencing used memory CD4+ T cells sorted from blood. Subset in this sample: CD45RA-negative fraction. The receptors derive from a man younger than 45 in good health.

The CDR3 sequence is CASTPNGGTGLNTGELFF. The DNA for the CDR3 is TGTGCCAGTACACCCAATGGAGGGACAGGGTTGAACACCGGGGAGCTGTTTTTT. This chain connects TRBV19 to TRBJ2-2; TRBD1 matches 9 bases. Looked up from germline, CDR1 is LNHDA and CDR2 is SQIVND (reference sequence). This CDR3 contains 18 residues. The junction had 13 bases not matched to a gene; V was cut back by 7 bases and J by 1 base.

The chain carries TRBV7-8 and TRBJ2-1, with 10 bases identical to TRBD2. CDR3 length equals 17 residues. Looked up from germline, CDR1 is SGHVS and CDR2 is FQNEAQ. The junction had 11 bases not matched to a gene; V was cut back by 5 bases and J by 4 bases. This chain's CDR3 is CASSRGLASAGYNEQFF. CDR3 DNA: TGTGCCAGCAGCAGGGGACTAGCGTCCGCCGGTTACAATGAGCAGTTCTTC.

In this sample, this clone turned up a few times. This chain uses TRBV2 with TRBJ2-2; D is possibly TRBD1 (6 bases). CDR3 size: 13 residues. Trimming left V 4 bases short and J 7 bases short, with 10 bases between. The germline V gene has CDR1 SNHLY and CDR2 FYNNEI. CDR3 loop: CASSVRGNGELFF. The CDR3 bases are TGTGCCAGCAGTGTGAGGGGGAACGGGGAGCTGTTTTTT.

In this sample, this clone turned up many times. This sequence joins TRBV7-8 and TRBJ2-5; D remains unclear. The length of the CDR3 is 14 residues. Trimming cost V 2 bases and J 4 bases, with 11 bases left between them. Germline assignment: CDR1 SGHVS and CDR2 FQNEAQ. The CDR3 DNA sequence: TGTGCCAGCAGCTTAAGTCTGGCGGTAGAGACCCAGTACTTC. Translation gives CASSLSLAVETQYF.

V and J are TRBV9 and TRBJ2-7; TRBD2 matches at 13 bases. Germline lookup yields CDR1 SGDLS and CDR2 YYNGEE. The CDR3 consists of 18 residues. The V gene end was trimmed by 0 bases and the J gene end by 4 bases; junction bases not matched to a gene: 10. CDR3 DNA sequence: TGTGCCAGCAGCGTAGGGACTAGCGGGAGCCGCGATATTTACGAGCAGTACTTC. Translation gives CASSVGTSGSRDIYEQYF.

This chain connects TRBV29-1 to TRBJ2-5; D is possibly TRBD2 (6 bases). The V gene lost 7 bases and the J gene lost 0 bases, with 15 bases spanning the gap. Germline V lookup: CDR1 SQVTM, CDR2 ANQGSEA. The CDR3 is 14 residues long. CDR3 sequence: CSAGRRENQETQYF. Here the CDR3 DNA reads TGCAGCGCGGGTCGCCGGGAGAACCAAGAGACCCAGTACTTC.

This clone was counted only a few times. The V gene is TRBV18, the J gene TRBJ2-2; no clear D. There are 14 residues in the CDR3. V lost 2 bases and J 4 bases, leaving 8 bases between the germline ends. Germline assignment: CDR1 KGHSH and CDR2 LQKENI. Here the CDR3 reads CASSPVRATGELFF. In DNA form, the CDR3 reads TGTGCCAGCTCACCAGTTCGGGCCACCGGGGAGCTGTTTTTT.

V is TRBV4-1 and J is TRBJ2-7; D is possibly TRBD2 (5 bases). Deletions cut 0 bases from V and 8 bases from J, with 11 bases between. Germline-derived CDR1 and CDR2 are MGHRA and YSYEKL. This CDR3 has 13 residues. The CDR3 DNA reads as TGCGCCAGCAGCCAAGATCGGGGTTCTAAGCAGTACTTC. This gives the protein CASSQDRGSKQYF.

V and J are TRBV11-2 and TRBJ1-6; 7 nucleotides agree with TRBD1. Trimming removed 2 bases from V and 18 bases from J; junction bases left unmatched: 7. Per germline, CDR1 SGHAT and CDR2 FQNNGV. This CDR3 comprises 12 residues. The CDR3 nucleotides are TGTGCCAGCAGCTTACCGCGACAGGGTGCCCACTTT. Protein sequence: CASSLPRQGAHF. The variable domain in full, with the rest retrieved from reference TRBV11-2 and TRBJ1-6, is EAGVAQSPRYKIIEKRQSVAFWCNPISGHATLYWYQQILGQGPKLLIQFQNNGVVDDSQLPKDRFSAERLKGVDSTLKIQPAKLEDSAVYLCASSLPRQGAHFGNGTRLTVT.

The rearrangement joins TRBV5-4 to TRBJ2-2, with 7 bases fitting TRBD2. Germline V CDR1 and CDR2: SGHNT, YYREEE (reference sequence). J lost 7 bases, V lost 4 bases, and 10 bases had no gene match. The CDR3 loop spans 15 amino acids. This CDR3 is CASSLMGREFGELFF. CDR3 in DNA: TGTGCCAGCAGCCTCATGGGGAGGGAGTTCGGGGAGCTGTTTTTT.

This sequence joins TRBV19 and TRBJ2-7; no firm D call. Germline V gives CDR1 LNHDA, CDR2 SQIVND (reference sequence). The CDR3 consists of 13 residues. The germline V and J ends were trimmed by 8 bases and 4 bases, with 15 bases remaining between them. CDR3 region: CASGPGASYEQYF. DNA for the CDR3: TGTGCCAGTGGACCAGGAGCATCGTACGAGCAGTACTTC.

This chain uses TRBV11-2 with TRBJ2-3; D is perhaps TRBD2 (5 bases). The V gene's germline CDR1 is SGHAT and CDR2 FQNNGV. Trimming removed 1 base from V and 1 base from J, with 9 bases in between. There are 15 residues in the CDR3. The CDR3 region is CASSLGESGTDTQYF. In DNA, the CDR3 is TGTGCCAGCAGCTTAGGGGAGAGCGGCACAGATACGCAGTATTTT.

The CDR3 DNA is TGTGCCAGCATTTTAGAGACTAACCTTTACGAGCAGTTCTTC. Encoded protein: CASILETNLYEQFF. The rearrangement uses TRBV2 and TRBJ2-1; TRBD2 is a possible D gene (5 bases). CDR1 SNHLY and CDR2 FYNNEI come from the germline V gene. V lost 7 bases and J lost 10, with 20 bases in between. The CDR3 sequence is 14 residues long. Variable domain in full (rest from reference TRBV2 and TRBJ2-1): EPEVTQTPSHQVTQMGQEVILRCVPISNHLYFYWYRQILGQKVEFLVSFYNNEISEKSEIFDDQFSVERPDGSNFTLKIRSTKLEDSAMYFCASILETNLYEQFFGPGTRLTVL.

The chain employs TRBV6-1 and TRBJ1-1; D possibly corresponds to TRBD1 (5 bases). CDR3 length equals 13 residues. Germline V gene sequence: CDR1 MNHNS, CDR2 SASEGT. V was clipped by 5 bases and J by 5 bases, with 12 bases between them. The CDR3 DNA reads as TGTGCCAGCAGTATTCAGGGATATACTGAAGCTTTCTTT. It is translated as CASSIQGYTEAFF.

This clone has only one observation. Other DNA variants within this sample encode the same CDR3. V gene TRBV27 combines with J gene TRBJ1-2, with D possibly being TRBD1 (5 bases). With 2 bases removed from V and 8 bases from J, the gap between germline ends came to 12 bases. Looked up from germline, CDR1 is MNHEY and CDR2 is SMNVEV (reference sequence). CDR3 length: 13 amino acids. CDR3 residues: CASSLQGSGGYTF. CDR3 coding DNA: TGTGCCAGCAGTTTACAGGGATCAGGGGGCTACACCTTC.

The V call is TRBV2, the J call TRBJ2-2; D is possibly TRBD1 or TRBD2 (5 bases each). Germline loops: CDR1 SNHLY, CDR2 FYNNEI. The V and J ends lost 1 base and 5 bases respectively, with 11 bases between them. The CDR3 totals 15 residues. For the CDR3, the DNA is TGTGCCAGCAGTGAAGAGGGACGGACTACCGGGGAGCTGTTTTTT. Translated, it gives CASSEEGRTTGELFF.

CDR3 DNA sequence: TGTGCCAGCAGCCCTAGACTAGCGGGAGGGCCTGACAACTACAATGAGCAGTTCTTC. It specifies CASSPRLAGGPDNYNEQFF. This chain connects TRBV7-8 to TRBJ2-1, with 14 bases that match TRBD2. CDR1 is SGHVS and CDR2 is FQNEAQ in the germline V gene. This CDR3 spans 19 amino acids. J gave up 3 bases and V 5 bases, and 12 bases lay outside the gene matches.